This TCR beta chain is from a study of blood T cells in healthy people across ages. Study-level points and caveats: TCR beta diversity, measured per million T cells, fell in a roughly linear way with age.

Trimming pared 6 bases from V and 4 bases from J, leaving 15 bases between. The CDR3 totals 13 residues. CDR1 and CDR2 from the germline V gene are DFQATT and SNEGSKA (reference sequence). This clonotype came up a few times. Its antigen is as yet unknown. Caucasian, healthy and from Russia, the donors were aged between roughly 6 and 100. Every donor contributed about 10 milliliters of peripheral blood by blood draw. The use of a sample-barcoded 5' primer and a J-beta primer mix characterized a second PCR of about 7 to 12 cycles. MiXCR, run by TCRdb on the 5' RACE reads, gives a single entry per CDR3 protein. The table has 800,000 to 950,000 distinct CDR3 sequences, around 49% seen once.

The V and J genes are TRBV20-1 and TRBJ2-5, with a possible D match to TRBD1 (6 bases). The sequence was collected from a man aged 25-45 years in good health. Sequenced material: blood. The CDR3 loop is CSAPDSPGETQYF. The CDR3 DNA is TGCAGTGCGCCGGACAGCCCGGGAGAGACCCAGTACTTC.